These 5 T cell receptor beta chains came from one sample sequenced in a study of blood T cell repertoires in COVID-19. Clones were sequenced by immunoSEQ multiplex PCR, and TCRdb holds only the in-frame ones, with some missing. The profile shows under 150,000 clones, over 75% of them singletons. Sequenced: peripheral blood. The receptor source for this set is a woman in her 70s who had recovered from COVID-19.

The chain recombines TRBV28 with TRBJ2-5; 11 bases line up with TRBD2. The length of the CDR3 is 14 residues. Trimming removed 3 bases from V and 5 bases from J; junction bases left unmatched: 2. Germline-derived CDR1 and CDR2 are MDHEN and SYDVKM. This chain's CDR3 is CASSLWTSGETQYF. CDR3 in DNA: TGTGCCAGCAGTTTGTGGACTAGCGGGGAGACCCAGTACTTC.

J is TRBJ2-2 and V is TRBV5-4; D may match TRBD1 or TRBD2 (5 bases each). This CDR3 has 15 residues. Germline V gene lookup returns CDR1 SGHNT and CDR2 YYREEE (reference sequence). V shed 4 bases and J shed 3 bases, with 13 bases lying between them. The CDR3 sequence: CASSLGLRDTGELFF. The CDR3 region has the DNA TGTGCCAGCAGCCTGGGGCTGCGGGACACCGGGGAGCTGTTTTTT.

This clone was detected only a few times. The CDR3 loop reads CASSVGSGLVRGQYF. The CDR3 coding sequence is TGTGCCAGCAGCGTAGGGAGCGGGCTGGTACGAGGGCAGTACTTC. V gene TRBV9 combines with J gene TRBJ2-7; D possibly corresponds to TRBD2 (6 bases). Germline assignment: CDR1 SGDLS and CDR2 YYNGEE. The CDR3 spans 15 residues. The V end lost 0 bases, the J end lost 9 bases, and 19 bases lay between the germline ends.

This sequence joins TRBV4-1 and TRBJ1-6; D is perhaps TRBD1 (5 bases). The CDR3 is made up of 17 amino acids. V was pared by 0 bases and J by 2 bases, with 11 bases between. CDR1 and CDR2 from the germline V gene are MGHRA and YSYEKL. The CDR3 coding sequence is TGCGCCAGCAGCCAAGAGGGAGGACATACCTATAATTCACCCCTCCACTTT. Translation: CASSQEGGHTYNSPLHF.

The chain joins TRBV19 to TRBJ1-5, with 11 bases lining up with TRBD1. This CDR3 has 18 amino acids. Germline lookup yields CDR1 LNHDA and CDR2 SQIVND (reference sequence). V dropped 4 bases and J dropped 5; count of bases not matched to a gene: 13. Here the CDR3 DNA reads TGTGCCAGTAGTACCCCGGACAGGGGGCGCCTTAAGGATCAGCCCCAGCATTTT. Its translation: CASSTPDRGRLKDQPQHF.